A selection of T cell receptor beta chains follows, all from one sample in a study of technical replicates of blood from a handful of donors. Sequencing used immunoSEQ multiplex PCR; TCRdb keeps in-frame clones, though not all of them. The sample holds under 95,000 clones, approximately 94% seen once. The source material was T cells isolated from PBMCs. The receptors were gathered from a human donor in good health. Each CDR3 is given with its conserved first and last residue. The order of the fields is J gene, D gene, clone size, CDR3 length, V gene, CDR3 DNA, CDR3 protein. D genes are given only for firm matches. Size tells how often a clone was seen (once, few, many) or the class of an expanded clone, and some rows leave it out.

>TRBJ1-2|NA|few|17|TRBV19
TGTGCCAGTAGTATCGGGAACAGGGAAATCAGCTACTATGGCTACACCTTC
CASSIGNREISYYGYTF
>TRBJ2-1|TRBD2|NA|17|TRBV4-1
TGCGCCACCTCCCCGGGACTAGCGGTTAGCTCCTACAATGAGCAGTTCTTC
CATSPGLAVSSYNEQFF
>TRBJ1-1|NA|NA|14|TRBV5-4
TGTGCCAGCAGCTGGTTACAGATGAACACTGAAGCTTTCTTT
CASSWLQMNTEAFF
>TRBJ1-2|TRBD1|NA|15|TRBV7-8
TGTGCCAGCAGCATAGAGACAGGGGTCCTATATGGCTACACCTTC
CASSIETGVLYGYTF
>TRBJ2-7|TRBD2|NA|15|TRBV2
TGTGCCACCCTATTTGGGACTAGCGGGAGCTACGAGCAGTACTTC
CATLFGTSGSYEQYF
>TRBJ2-7|TRBD1|NA|14|TRBV28
TGTGCCAGCAGGACCGGGACAGGGGCCTACGAGCAGTACTTC
CASRTGTGAYEQYF
>TRBJ2-5|NA|NA|14|TRBV7-6
TGTGCCAGCAGCTTAATGGGGGGGCCAGAGACCCAGTACTTC
CASSLMGGPETQYF
>TRBJ1-4|NA|NA|16|TRBV9
TGTGCCAGCAGCCGGGGGGCAGTAGATCCCCCGGGGGGCCAGTTTTTT
CASSRGAVDPPGGQFF
>TRBJ2-1|TRBD2|NA|15|TRBV11-2
TGTGCCAGCAGTTACGCCGGACTAGCGGACAATGAGCAGTTCTTC
CASSYAGLADNEQFF
>TRBJ2-1|NA|NA|13|TRBV27
TGTGCCAGCAGGGTCCCGGGGTGGGGTGAGCAGTTCTTC
CASRVPGWGEQFF
>TRBJ2-7|NA|NA|12|TRBV28
TGTGCCAGCAGCCTGGACTTTTATGAGCAGTACTTC
CASSLDFYEQYF
>TRBJ2-1|NA|NA|10|TRBV29-1
TGCAGCGTTGGGAGGAATGAGCAGTTCTTC
CSVGRNEQFF
>TRBJ2-7|TRBD1|NA|13|TRBV2
TGTGCCAGCATTCCCGGGACAGGCGACGAGCAGTACTTC
CASIPGTGDEQYF
>TRBJ1-5|NA|NA|14|TRBV21-1
TGTGGGGACAGCTCAGGAGATAGCAATCAGCCCCAGCATTTT
CGDSSGDSNQPQHF
>TRBJ1-2|NA|NA|14|TRBV7-9
TGTGCCAGCAGCGCGCTCGGGAGGAACTATGGCTACACCTTC
CASSALGRNYGYTF
>TRBJ2-1|NA|NA|15|TRBV14
TGTGCCAGCAGCCAAAAATTGAGCTCCTACAATGAGCAGTTCTTC
CASSQKLSSYNEQFF
>TRBJ2-5|NA|few|15|TRBV2
TGTGCCAGCAGTGAAAGGAGAAGTAGCCCTGGGACCCAGTACTTC
CASSERRSSPGTQYF
>TRBJ2-7|NA|NA|12|TRBV28
TGTGCCAGCAGTTCCCTACAGGGTAATTCGGACTTC
CASSSLQGNSDF
>TRBJ2-7|TRBD1|NA|15|TRBV29-1
TGCAGCGTTGAGAGGGTTGACAGGGAAGAGTACGAGCAGTACTTC
CSVERVDREEYEQYF
>TRBJ2-1|TRBD2|NA|17|TRBV11-2
TGTGCCAGCAGCTTTCTGCGGGGGGGACCCCCCTACAATGAGCAGTTCTTC
CASSFLRGGPPYNEQFF
>TRBJ1-2|NA|NA|15|TRBV29-1
TGCAGCGTTGAGAGGGCCGGTGGGGGGGCGCAGGGCTACACCTTC
CSVERAGGGAQGYTF
>TRBJ2-7|NA|NA|12|TRBV6-5
TGTGCCAGCAGCGATCTATATAGCGTGGTGTACTTC
CASSDLYSVVYF
>TRBJ1-1|NA|NA|15|TRBV6-1
TGTGCCAGCAGTGAAGCGCGGATCCACACTTCCTACGCTTTCTTT
CASSEARIHTSYAFF
>TRBJ2-3|NA|NA|13|TRBV10-3
TGTGCCATCAGTGAGGCAGGGTCAGATACGCAGTATTTT
CAISEAGSDTQYF
>TRBJ1-5|NA|NA|17|TRBV29-1
TGCAGCGTGTACAGGGACAAACCAAGCTATAGCAATCAGCCCCAGCATTTT
CSVYRDKPSYSNQPQHF
>TRBJ2-1|NA|NA|17|TRBV5-1
TGCGCCAGCAGCCCCCGGACAGGGCGGGGGACTTACAATGAGCAGTTCTTC
CASSPRTGRGTYNEQFF
>TRBJ2-3|TRBD2|NA|15|TRBV10-1
TGCGCCAGCAGTTCGGGACTAGCTGTCACAGATACGCAGTATTTT
CASSSGLAVTDTQYF
>TRBJ2-2|TRBD2|NA|15|TRBV5-1
TGCGCCAGCAGCCAACCCTCTAGCGGGACCGGGGAGCTGTTTTTT
CASSQPSSGTGELFF
>TRBJ2-7|NA|NA|15|TRBV28
TGTGCCAGCAGTCCCCGGGAAACCGAACCCTACGAGCAGTACTTC
CASSPRETEPYEQYF
>TRBJ2-5|NA|NA|14|TRBV5-4
TGTGCCAGCAGCTTGGCTGGAGGGTTAGAGACCCAGTACTTC
CASSLAGGLETQYF
>TRBJ2-7|NA|NA|11|TRBV2
TGTGCCAGCAGTGATATGTCCGAGCAGTACTTC
CASSDMSEQYF
>TRBJ2-1|NA|once|14|TRBV6-5
TGTGCCAGCAGTTACTCCGGTTCTCCTAATGAGCAGTTCTTC
CASSYSGSPNEQFF
>TRBJ2-1|NA|NA|18|TRBV7-3
TGTGCCAGCAGCCACTATTCCGTAGGGGAGGATACCTACAATGAGCAGTTCTTC
CASSHYSVGEDTYNEQFF
>TRBJ1-2|NA|NA|15|TRBV7-2
TGTGCCAGCAGCACTACCCCGGACAACGGGTATGGCTACACCTTC
CASSTTPDNGYGYTF
>TRBJ1-2|NA|NA|20|TRBV21-1
TGTGCCAGCAGCAACTCCCGTCCGGGACAAAGAGGGGTAGCTAACTATGGCTACACCTTC
CASSNSRPGQRGVANYGYTF
>TRBJ2-2|NA|NA|16|TRBV5-1
TGCGCCAGCAGCCCGGACGGGGTGTCGAACACCGGGGAGCTGTTTTTT
CASSPDGVSNTGELFF
>TRBJ2-7|TRBD1|NA|19|TRBV15
TGTGCCACCAGCAGAGGTCCGGACAGGGGGCGGTTGAGCTCCTACGAGCAGTACTTC
CATSRGPDRGRLSSYEQYF
>TRBJ2-3|NA|once|15|TRBV29-1
TGCAGCGTTGAATTGACAGGTTCGGACACAGATACGCAGTATTTT
CSVELTGSDTDTQYF
>TRBJ1-1|TRBD1|NA|15|TRBV28
TGTGCCAGCAGTTTATGGTCGACAGGGTCCACTGAAGCTTTCTTT
CASSLWSTGSTEAFF
>TRBJ2-7|NA|NA|17|TRBV13
TGTGCCAGCAGCTTAGGCCTAATAACGGGGAAATCCTACGAGCAGTACTTC
CASSLGLITGKSYEQYF
>TRBJ2-7|NA|few|13|TRBV5-1
TGCGCCACTTCCCCAGGGGTAGATTACGAGCAGTACTTC
CATSPGVDYEQYF
>TRBJ1-6|TRBD1|NA|15|TRBV5-4
TGTGCCAGCAGCCCGGTAGGGACAGAAAATTCACCCCTCCACTTT
CASSPVGTENSPLHF
>TRBJ1-5|NA|few|15|TRBV7-2
TGTGCCAGCAGCTTAGGGACACATAGCAATCAGCCCCAGCATTTT
CASSLGTHSNQPQHF
>TRBJ2-3|TRBD2|NA|15|TRBV6-5
TGTGCCAGCAGTTCCCTAGCGGGGGGTGGAGATACGCAGTATTTT
CASSSLAGGGDTQYF